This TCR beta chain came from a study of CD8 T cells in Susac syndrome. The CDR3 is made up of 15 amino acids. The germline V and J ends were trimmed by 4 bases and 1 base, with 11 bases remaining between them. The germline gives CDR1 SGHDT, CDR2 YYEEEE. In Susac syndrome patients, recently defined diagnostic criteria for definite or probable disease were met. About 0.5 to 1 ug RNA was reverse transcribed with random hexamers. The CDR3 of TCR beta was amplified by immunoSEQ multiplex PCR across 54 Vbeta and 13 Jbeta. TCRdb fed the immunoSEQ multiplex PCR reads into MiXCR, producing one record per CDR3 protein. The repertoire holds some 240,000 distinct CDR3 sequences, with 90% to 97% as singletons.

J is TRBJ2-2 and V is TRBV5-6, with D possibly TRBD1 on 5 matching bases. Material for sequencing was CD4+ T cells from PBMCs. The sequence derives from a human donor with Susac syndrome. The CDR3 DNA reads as TGTGCCAGCAGCAATACAGGATTGAACACCGGGGAGCTGTTTTTT. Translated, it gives CASSNTGLNTGELFF.